What follows describes a single T cell receptor (beta chain). Its antigen target is currently unknown. No clone much larger than this one lies a single base away; base qualities are absent. This sample was included in a study of blood T cell repertoires in COVID-19 (TCRdb year 2020). Study-wide context: Samples covering the acute and convalescent phases of COVID-19 were provided by collaborators in the United States, Italy and Spain. The material from the prospective study consisted of cDNA or gDNA derived from T cells, B-cell-depleted T cells, or PBMCs. Subjects who had been exposed to COVID-19, were actively infected with it, or had recovered from it provided the deeply sampled blood TCRbeta repertoires that made up the dataset. The repertoires were made available in a free public database intended to serve as a resource for research on the immune response to SARS-CoV-2. Samples were obtained from the ongoing ImmuneRACE study (first 160 participants) and from 950 to 1,500 subjects provided by 6 global collaborators. Sample metadata almost always included a de-identified subject ID, COVID-19 status, age in years and sex. HLA class I and class II types, where available, came from metadata supplied by the sample provider rather than from assay-based typing.

Results and caveats for the whole study, not just this receptor: The amount of clinical and demographic metadata varied by source and participant and was provided uncurated.

One collaborating source in Seattle enrolled patients while the patients were actively infected and followed the patients over time throughout the course of disease. The collaborating institutions used their own protocols to collect whole blood in K2EDTA tubes. For TCRbeta analysis, collaborators shipped samples as frozen whole blood, isolated PBMCs, or DNA extracted from either of those sample types. TCRbeta CDR3 regions were amplified from genomic DNA using the immunoSEQ Assay, a bias-controlled multiplex PCR. For the original study's pipeline: Nucleated cell counts per sample were estimated from amplification of reference gene primers within the assay. To quantify the absolute abundance of each unique TCRbeta CDR3 rearrangement, sequence reads were collapsed and filtered. Productive Simpson clonality was computed per sample as the square root of Simpson's diversity index over productive rearrangements. Held by TCRdb, this immuneACCESS table contains in-frame sequences only and omits some clones. Under half of the omission traces to an unresolved V gene where checked; the cause of the rest is unknown. V, J and clone size were drawn from that table, and D and trimming were deduced from the DNA. The sample table shows a few hundred thousand clones, and 75% to 90% are seen once. The ten largest clones add up to around 12% of the sample.

CDR1 SNHLY and CDR2 FYNNEI are derived from the germline V gene. The V and J ends are trimmed by 2 bases and 5 bases, leaving 12 bases between them. The CDR3, cysteine through phenylalanine, is 15 amino acids long. Left in the record is the CDR3 DNA by itself, 45 bases read in frame from the first base. Material for sequencing was peripheral blood. Recombination linked TRBV2 to TRBJ2-2; a tentative D match to TRBD1 spans 6 bases. The receptor comes from a woman in her 70s with COVID-19, enrolled during active disease. The nucleotides read TGTGCCAGCAGTGAAAATATAGGGGGAACCGGGGAGCTGTTTTTT. This sequence encodes CASSENIGGTGELFF.